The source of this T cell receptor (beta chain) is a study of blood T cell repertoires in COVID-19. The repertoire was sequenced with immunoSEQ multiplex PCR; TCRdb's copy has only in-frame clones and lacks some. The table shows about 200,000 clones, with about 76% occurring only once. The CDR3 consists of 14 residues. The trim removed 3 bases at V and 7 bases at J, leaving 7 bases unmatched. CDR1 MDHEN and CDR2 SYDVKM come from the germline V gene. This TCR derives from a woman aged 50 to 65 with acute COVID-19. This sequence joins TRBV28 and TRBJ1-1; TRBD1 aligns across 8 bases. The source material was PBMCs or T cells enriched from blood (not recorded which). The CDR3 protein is CASSFSGGALEAFF. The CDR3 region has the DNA TGTGCCAGCAGTTTCTCAGGGGGCGCCCTTGAAGCTTTCTTT.